This TCR beta chain was profiled in a study of cytomegalovirus exposure and HLA in healthy donors (TCRdb year 2017). For the wider study: In an earlier analysis of about 560 of the donors, 250 to 300 Gb of sequence data and 117 million unique TCR beta sequences from approximately 180 million T cells were reported. Approximately 330 gigabases of sequencing data and roughly 81 million unique TCR sequences made up an early release that covered over 550 HLA-typed donors. The genetic ancestry cluster associated with self-reported Caucasian donors included 70% to 85% of the roughly 400 genotyped donors. The aim of the study was to test whether cataloging public T cell receptors could identify signatures of past pathogen exposure. The T cell repertoires of some 700 subjects were profiled by immunosequencing and related to cytomegalovirus serostatus. Besides the first cohort of 666 subjects, a separate validation cohort made up of 120 different subjects was used. To predict cytomegalovirus infection status, the study combined high-throughput TCR immunosequencing, statistical association of individual TCRs with disease status, and machine learning. To study patterns of TCR occurrence, a later analysis re-analyzed previously published TCR beta repertoires from just over 650 donors and added high-resolution HLA genotyping. Rather than using new phenotypic data, the later analysis identified candidate immune exposures from TCR beta sequences and from how often those sequences occurred across donors. An earlier analysis of approximately 500 of the donors applied high-throughput TCR beta sequencing to assess whether each TCR beta V gene segment acted as functional or pseudogenic. Alongside the repertoire data, information on donor age, sex, ethnicity and CMV serostatus was compiled. A later genetic analysis used genome-wide SNP genotypes for about 65% of the roughly 700 donors, treating that subset as a discovery cohort. All discovery cohort repertoires had been generated using a single sequencing platform. Both class I and class II loci were covered by HLA typing, at four-digit resolution. The number of typed donors differed by locus: about 620-640 for A, B, C, DRB1 and DQB1; roughly 510 for DQA1; roughly 600 for DPA1; and approximately 450 for DPB1. Five DR-DQ haplotypes were handled as single units for association and clustering because linkage in the cohort was strong. Among roughly 400 genotyped donors of the cohort, an average of around 220,000 unique TCR beta nucleotide sequences was sequenced per donor, of which about 19% were non-productive. The paper's findings and limits, for the study overall: This cohort had only TCR beta chains sequenced, and the lack of alpha or paired-chain data limited which features could be detected. Most TCR sequences were seen in very few donors, while some public TCRs were found in many individuals. A further reported finding was that TCR beta sequences accurately predicted the HLA-A and HLA-B alleles for most subjects in the first cohort. A later genetic analysis associated a missense DCLRE1C variant with V-gene and J-gene trimming of TCR beta chains, and an independent cohort replicated the association. In a later analysis, most CMV-associated TCR beta chains were found to appear HLA-restricted, with HLA associations seemingly driven largely by CMV exposure. The classifier was reported to diagnose cytomegalovirus status with high specificity and sensitivity in both the original and validation cohorts. In an earlier analysis of 587 of the donors, most TCR beta V segments appeared in productive rearrangements about 90% or about 30% of the time, broadly matching IMGT annotations. Some 15 rarely observed V segments, including chromosome 9 orphons, were excluded from the earlier analysis of approximately 500 of the donors because counts were too low. A later analysis reported that several top co-occurrence clusters appeared linked to parvovirus B19, influenza, CMV and Epstein-Barr virus. A later analysis found that HLA-associated TCR beta chains were more clonally expanded and had lower generation probabilities than equally common non-associated chains. Presence/absence analyses assumed roughly uniform sequencing depth across donors, an assumption that may not hold. HLA typing was unavailable for some donors at each locus, so association tests used only the typed subset. In a later analysis, some 17,000 TCR beta sequences were associated with specific HLA alleles at a false discovery rate of 0.05. The authors suggested that the approach could potentially be generalized to other disease states and immunological phenotypes. According to a later genetic analysis, donors in an Asian-associated ancestry cluster had fewer N-insertions in productive TCRs than the approximately 690-donor mean. Linkage disequilibrium might explain the correlated functional status among segregating V segments, but an unknown experimental factor could not be excluded. In vitro tests confirmed that a few of the cytomegalovirus-associated TCR beta chains recognize cytomegalovirus antigens. Immune exposure information for the cohort was limited to CMV serostatus. When HLA alleles, especially DR and DQ, strongly co-occurred, attributing TCR associations to individual alleles was difficult. The study listed 164 TCR beta chains as associated with cytomegalovirus. A cluster of highly shared sequence variants was judged likely to represent a technical artifact of the sequencing pipeline. In a later analysis, TCR association rates were found to vary across HLA loci, with the most associated TCRs seen for DRB1 alleles and the fewest for HLA-C alleles.

As for this clone: Its antigen is unknown. Qualities for individual bases were not recorded, and no much larger clone is one base off.

The protocol used for the library was the immunoSEQ multiplex PCR assay. A mixture of 60 forward primers for TCR Vbeta segments and 13 reverse primers for TCR Jbeta segments was used in the multiplex PCR. The CDR3 region of rearranged TCR beta genes was amplified from genomic DNA with a multiplex PCR assay. The Illumina HiSeq System was used to sequence the amplified TCR beta libraries as 87-base-pair reads. In the source study's methods: A later analysis counted tens of millions of unique TCR beta chains across the 666 repertoires, and around 9.9 million of these chains were shared by at least two donors. Raw reads were error-corrected and collapsed into unique sequences with a nearest-neighbor algorithm that merged closely related sequences to remove PCR and sequencing errors. To assign V, D and J gene segments, CDR3 sequences were aligned to IMGT reference sequences. For a sequence to be retained, a match of at least six nucleotides to both a V gene segment and a J gene segment was required. Rearrangements were called productive when the CDR3 lacked stop codons and stayed in frame with V and J; all others were non-productive. CDR3 was defined according to IMGT convention as the region running from the second conserved V-encoded cysteine to the conserved J-encoded phenylalanine. The earlier analysis of roughly 590 of the donors excluded any sequence lacking an unambiguous match to a single V gene segment. An earlier analysis of several hundred of the donors called V segments functional above 56.7% productive rearrangements and segregating when the between-donor standard deviation exceeded 5%. A statistical classification framework was built to diagnose cytomegalovirus status from the catalog of TCR beta chain sequences. In a later analysis, V and J genes were assigned by comparing TCR nucleotide sequences against IMGT/GENE-DB human TR gene sequences. In a later analysis, CDR3 sequences and most-parsimonious VDJ recombination scenarios were assigned using the TCRdist pipeline. A later analysis defined each TCR beta chain by its CDR3 amino acid sequence plus V-gene family, and excluded reads lacking a unique V-gene family. In a later analysis, a few hundred highly shared, low-generation-probability nucleotide sequences were removed to address suspected cross-contamination and a sequencing artifact. For each public chain, a later analysis derived a clonal expansion index from normalized ranks of inferred template counts within each repertoire. In a later analysis, generation probabilities were computed using a VDJ recombination model fitted to out-of-frame rearrangements, and the results were checked against IGoR. A later analysis scored TCR-TCR, TCR-HLA and TCR-CMV co-occurrence with hypergeometric tests, applying a repertoire-size bias correction to TCR pairs. In a later analysis, false discovery rates were estimated by permuting HLA or CMV assignments 20 times. In a later analysis, co-occurring TCRs were grouped with DBSCAN, and TCRdist sequence similarity was added when clustering was performed within HLA-allele-positive subsets. Repertoires with fewer than 30,000 or more than 120,000 public chains, plus five repertoires with anomalous nucleotide sharing, were excluded from co-occurrence clustering. Imported from immuneACCESS, the table was reduced by TCRdb to in-frame sequences with V and J called. These copies leave out some clones; in studies compared against another copy, an unresolved V gene accounts for under half, and the cause of the remainder is not known. That table gives V, J and clone size, and the DNA gave D and trimming. For this sample the table gives over 200,000 clones, of which about 85% were detected only once. The ten top clones hold 1% to 1.5% of the sample.

The cohort was made up of 666 healthy bone marrow donors. At the time of sampling, all cohort members were nominally healthy, though unrecorded immune exposures were likely present. CMV serostatus was positive for almost 300 and negative for 352 of the 666 cohort members, and was not recorded for this donor. Each donor provided a peripheral blood sample, and peripheral blood mononuclear cells were used for TCR beta sequencing. Genomic DNA was extracted from the blood cell samples with the Qiagen DNeasy Blood Extraction Kit. The receptor comes from a human donor in good health. The material sequenced was PBMCs.

The CDR3 sequence is CASSEVASGRSTDTQYF. The DNA sequence reads TGTGCCAGCAGTGAAGTGGCTAGCGGGAGAAGCACAGATACGCAGTATTTT. The rearrangement combines TRBV2 with TRBJ2-3; 10 of the junction bases match TRBD2. From cysteine to phenylalanine, the CDR3 is 17 amino acids long. Of the read, only the CDR3 DNA is kept; its 51 bases are in frame from base 1. Trimmed from V: 1 base; trimmed from J: 0 bases; junction bases lacking a gene match: 4. CDR1 is given as SNHLY and CDR2 as FYNNEI, both from the germline V gene.